This T cell receptor beta chain was captured by sequencing in a study of OX40 agonist ivuxolimab in advanced cancers. Turning to the study itself: In this cohort, patients received ivuxolimab, an agonistic anti-OX40 (CD134) antibody.

Sampling of blood occurred at baseline, cycle 4 day 1, and cycle 7 day 1. Points from the study as a whole: Averaged across samples, CD8+ T cells carried more expanded clones than CD4+ did.

The method was immunoSEQ multiplex PCR; TCRdb's version includes in-frame clones alone and lacks a portion of them. The sample lists approximately 82,000 clones, about nine tenths seen once, with 0.6% to 0.7% in the top ten. Trimming shortened V by 4 bases and J by 2 bases, and 14 bases separated the two germline ends. CDR1 and CDR2 (germline): MNHEY, SMNVEV (reference sequence). CDR3 length: 16 amino acids. For this clone: The antigen remains unidentified.

The chain combines TRBV27 with TRBJ1-4; D possibly corresponds to TRBD1 (6 bases). Specimen: CD4+ or CD8+ T cells sorted from blood, collected in a trial of the OX40 agonist ivuxolimab. The receptor was isolated from an adult with an advanced solid tumor such as melanoma, head and neck, liver or kidney cancer. The CDR3 DNA reads TGTGCCAGCAGTTCCAGGGGACTTGTCACTAATGAAAAACTGTTTTTT. It codes for CASSSRGLVTNEKLFF.